This TCR beta chain is drawn from a study of T cells in Graves' hyperthyroidism and ophthalmopathy. This clonotype showed up just a few times. The V gene's germline CDR1 is KGHDR and CDR2 SFDVKD. V was cut by 5 bases and J by 0 bases, with 7 bases left in between. The CDR3 is 14 amino acids. TCR beta CDR3 regions were amplified from RNA. When the TCR CDR3 underwent first-round RT-PCR, the HTBI primer set was used. TCRdb analysed the multiplex PCR reads with MiXCR anew, one entry per CDR3 protein. Of about 740,000 distinct CDR3 sequences detected, around 15% appear once; the ten largest clones hold roughly a tenth.

The chain is built from TRBV24-1 and TRBJ2-4; D is uncertain. This TCR came from a woman under 30 with Graves' hyperthyroidism. The sequencing input was blood. CDR3 DNA: TGTGCCACCAGTGTCCCCAGAGCCAAAAACATTCAGTACTTC. Translating gives CATSVPRAKNIQYF.